Below, 24 T cell receptor beta chains from the same sample are listed, as sequenced in a study of graft-versus-host responses after intestinal transplantation (dated by TCRdb to 2020 to 2023). Preparation of the library involved the immunoSEQ multiplex PCR assay. Imported from immuneACCESS, the table was reduced by TCRdb to in-frame sequences with V and J called. These copies leave out some clones; in studies compared against another copy, an unresolved V gene accounts for under half, and the cause of the remainder is not known. The sample has 55,000 to 80,000 clones on record, over 90% of them singletons. 1.7% of the sample lies in the top ten. In the paper's terms, the time point label means: cells obtained before transplantation from donor or recipient. The antigens for these receptors are not known. Sequencing was performed on unstimulated CD8+ T cells sorted from spleen or lymph node cells, taken before transplant. The receptors were gathered from a human donor who was the organ donor for an intestinal transplant.

This clone was seen only once. The V gene is TRBV5-8, the J gene TRBJ2-1; TRBD2 aligns across 8 bases. The germline V gene has CDR1 SGHTS and CDR2 YDEGEE. CDR3 size: 16 residues. V shed 0 bases, J shed 4 bases, and the junction held 6 bases outside the gene matches. In DNA form, the CDR3 reads TGTGCCAGCAGCTTGGGAGGGCGGGAGGCTTACAATGAGCAGTTCTTC. It is translated as CASSLGGREAYNEQFF.

This rearrangement joins TRBV4-2 to TRBJ2-1; TRBD2 matches 9 bases. With 0 bases clipped from V and 12 bases from J, the junction kept 15 bases outside the gene matches. This CDR3 is 17 amino acids long. CDR1 and CDR2 (germline): LGHNA, YNFKEQ. The CDR3 DNA sequence: TGTGCCAGCAGCCAAGACGCTTCGGCGGGAGGGCCGGGAGGGCAGTTCTTC. Protein: CASSQDASAGGPGGQFF.

V gene TRBV6-6 combines with J gene TRBJ2-7; 11 nucleotides line up with TRBD1. Germline V gene data show CDR1 as MNHNY and CDR2 as SVGAGI (reference sequence). The junction had 4 bases not matched to a gene; V was cut back by 2 bases and J by 4 bases. The CDR3 is made up of 15 amino acids. CDR3 amino acids: CASSYTGTGGYEQYF. CDR3 nucleotides: TGTGCCAGCAGTTACACTGGGACAGGGGGATACGAGCAGTACTTC.

This clone appeared once. V is TRBV11-2 and J is TRBJ2-7; TRBD1 matches 11 bases. The V gene end was trimmed by 8 bases and the J gene end by 0 bases; junction bases not matched to a gene: 6. The germline V gene has CDR1 SGHAT and CDR2 FQNNGV. This CDR3 comprises 15 residues. CDR3 protein: CASGDRGTFSYEQYF. CDR3 nucleotides: TGTGCCAGCGGGGACAGGGGGACCTTCTCCTACGAGCAGTACTTC.

V gene TRBV29-1 combines with J gene TRBJ2-7, with D maybe TRBD1 (6 bases). Germline V gene sequence: CDR1 SQVTM, CDR2 ANQGSEA. This CDR3 is built from 13 residues. With 6 bases removed from V and 0 bases from J, the gap between germline ends came to 12 bases. CDR3 residues: CSVQDSDSYEQYF. CDR3 coding DNA: TGCAGCGTACAGGACAGTGACTCCTACGAGCAGTACTTC.

This clone was found once. The chain joins TRBV4-1 to TRBJ1-2; no clear D. The V gene lost 4 bases and the J gene lost 7 bases, with 16 bases spanning the gap. Germline CDR1 MGHRA, CDR2 YSYEKL. The length of the CDR3 is 14 residues. In DNA, the CDR3 is TGCGCCAGCAGCCGAGCCCTCGGGGTGGGTGGCTACACCTTC. This encodes CASSRALGVGGYTF.

The chain employs TRBV2 and TRBJ1-2; the D gene is possibly TRBD1 (5 bases). V lost 7 bases, J lost 4 bases, and 10 bases lay in between. In germline, CDR1 is SNHLY, CDR2 FYNNEI. This CDR3 region has 12 residues. In DNA, the CDR3 is TGTGCCAGCAACACAGGTCCCTATGGCTACACCTTC. Amino acids: CASNTGPYGYTF.

The chain combines TRBV11-2 with TRBJ2-5; 7 positions match TRBD1. There are 16 residues in the CDR3. Germline CDR1 reads SGHAT; CDR2 reads FQNNGV. J was trimmed by 4 bases and V by 1 base; bases with no gene match: 9. The CDR3 DNA sequence: TGTGCCAGCAGCTTAGGCTACCGGGACAGCTCAGAGACCCAGTACTTC. Translated, it gives CASSLGYRDSSETQYF.

The chain carries TRBV19 and TRBJ1-5, with D uncertain. The CDR3 contains 15 residues. Germline assignment: CDR1 LNHDA and CDR2 SQIVND (reference sequence). Trimming left V 3 bases short and J 5 bases short, with 14 bases between. Written as DNA, the CDR3 is TGTGCCAGTAGTATGGTTGGCCGTGAGGATCAGCCCCAGCATTTT. Its translation: CASSMVGREDQPQHF.

The chain employs TRBV30 and TRBJ2-7; unclear D gene. Germline-derived CDR1 and CDR2 are GTSNPN and SVGIG (reference sequence). V was trimmed by 6 bases and J by 0 bases, leaving 12 bases between them. This CDR3 spans 13 amino acids. CDR3 amino acids: CACQIPGSYEQYF. CDR3 DNA: TGTGCCTGTCAAATTCCGGGCTCCTACGAGCAGTACTTC.

The chain couples TRBV21-1 to TRBJ2-4; the table's D call, TRBD2, has no DNA check behind it. TRBV21-1 is designated a pseudogene. The CDR3 is 15 residues long. CDR3 bases: TGTGCCAGCAGCAAAGAAATGCAGCCCGGGTACATTCAGTACTTC. This encodes CASSKEMQPGYIQYF.

In regard to this clone: One end of the junction fails to match germline, which may point to a read error. The chain links TRBV5-5 to TRBJ1-5, with TRBD1 identical over 7 bases. CDR3 size: 14 residues. Germline V gives CDR1 SGHKS, CDR2 YYEKEE (reference sequence). CDR3: CASSQTGLNQSQHF. CDR3 coding DNA: TGTGCCAGCAGCCAGACAGGGCTAAATCAGTCCCAGCATTTT.

This rearrangement joins TRBV5-6 to TRBJ2-7; D not certain. In germline, CDR1 is SGHDT, CDR2 YYEEEE. V lost 1 base, J lost 2 bases, and 4 bases lay in between. The CDR3 length is 12 residues. CDR3 amino acids: CASSLSTYEQYF. CDR3 nucleotides: TGTGCCAGCAGCTTGAGCACCTACGAGCAGTACTTC.

The chain is built from TRBV28 and TRBJ1-1; perhaps TRBD1 as D (5 bases). V lost 5 bases and J 7 bases, leaving 20 bases between the germline ends. The CDR3 contains 15 residues. CDR1 and CDR2 from the germline V gene are MDHEN and SYDVKM. CDR3: CASSLGGTGFFEAFF. CDR3 coding DNA: TGTGCCAGCAGTCTGGGCGGGACGGGATTTTTTGAAGCTTTCTTT.

The chain uses TRBV19 and TRBJ1-1; D gene ambiguous. The CDR3 runs to 15 residues. CDR1 and CDR2 from the germline V gene are LNHDA and SQIVND (reference sequence). The V end was cut by 1 base, the J end by 5 bases, with 14 bases between. CDR3 sequence: CASSIAVSGPTEAFF. CDR3 in DNA: TGTGCCAGTAGTATAGCGGTGTCTGGTCCGACTGAAGCTTTCTTT.

The chain combines TRBV30 with TRBJ2-3; the D is unclear. Trimming stripped 0 bases from V and 4 bases from J, with 8 bases between. Germline V gene lookup returns CDR1 GTSNPN and CDR2 SVGIG (reference sequence). The CDR3 spans 13 residues. CDR3 in amino acids: CAWSVLSADTQYF. The CDR3 region has the DNA TGTGCCTGGAGTGTACTTTCCGCAGATACGCAGTATTTT.

The chain carries TRBV19 and TRBJ2-1, with D possibly TRBD2 on 6 matching bases. Trimming left V 9 bases short and J 4 bases short, with 16 bases between. The germline gives CDR1 LNHDA, CDR2 SQIVND (reference sequence). This CDR3 contains 14 residues. The chain's CDR3 is CASNRDSQYNEQFF. The CDR3 DNA follows: TGTGCCAGCAACCGGGACTCTCAGTACAATGAGCAGTTCTTC. The variable domain in full, completed from reference TRBV19 and TRBJ2-1, reads DGGITQSPKYLFRKEGQNVTLSCEQNLNHDAMYWYRQDPGQGLRLIYYSQIVNDFQKGDIAEGYSVSREKKESFPLTVTSAQKNPTAFYLCASNRDSQYNEQFFGPGTRLTVL.

The chain has TRBV27 and TRBJ1-5; D possibly corresponds to TRBD1 (6 bases). Trimming pared 5 bases from V and 0 bases from J, leaving 14 bases between. The CDR3 is made up of 16 amino acids. Germline CDR1 MNHEY, CDR2 SMNVEV (reference sequence). The CDR3 nucleotides read TGTGCCAGCAGTGGGCAACAGGGCTATAGCAATCAGCCCCAGCATTTT. Its protein is CASSGQQGYSNQPQHF.

The V and J genes are TRBV29-1 and TRBJ2-7; 13 nucleotides match TRBD2. Trimming took 8 bases from V and 5 from J; bases not matched to a gene: 6. The CDR3 loop spans 13 amino acids. Germline lookup yields CDR1 SQVTM and CDR2 ANQGSEA. The CDR3 is CSFRLAGGHEQYF. DNA for the CDR3: TGCAGCTTTCGACTAGCGGGAGGACACGAGCAGTACTTC.

The chain employs TRBV28 and TRBJ2-4; 12 nucleotides match TRBD1. The germline CDR1 and CDR2 sequences are MDHEN and SYDVKM. V gave up 2 bases and J gave up 3 bases; unmatched junction bases: 2. This CDR3 is 16 amino acids long. The CDR3 sequence: CASSLGDRGHKNIQYF. CDR3 in DNA: TGTGCCAGCAGTTTAGGGGACAGGGGGCACAAAAACATTCAGTACTTC. The whole variable domain, filled in from reference TRBV28 and TRBJ2-4, reads DVKVTQSSRYLVKRTGEKVFLECVQDMDHENMFWYRQDPGLGLRLIYFSYDVKMKEKGDIPEGYSVSREKKERFSLILESASTNQTSMYLCASSLGDRGHKNIQYFGAGTRLSVL.

The chain has TRBV19 and TRBJ2-7; 8 nucleotides match TRBD2. This CDR3 contains 15 residues. Germline CDR1 LNHDA, CDR2 SQIVND (reference sequence). Trimming removed 6 bases from V and 1 base from J; junction bases left unmatched: 8. The CDR3 nucleotides read TGTGCCAGTAGGCAAGCGGGAGAGTCGTCCTACGAGCAGTACTTC. Protein: CASRQAGESSYEQYF.

This clone has just one count. The chain is built from TRBV28 and TRBJ2-7, with TRBD1 identical over 9 bases. Per germline, CDR1 MDHEN and CDR2 SYDVKM. The CDR3 sequence is 17 residues long. Germline trimming cut 4 bases from V and 2 bases from J; bases unmatched to any gene: 12. In nucleotides, the CDR3 is TGTGCCAGCAGTTCGCGATCACCGGGACAGGGAACCTACGAGCAGTACTTC. It encodes CASSSRSPGQGTYEQYF. Full variable domain (outside the CDR3, taken from reference TRBV28 and TRBJ2-7): DVKVTQSSRYLVKRTGEKVFLECVQDMDHENMFWYRQDPGLGLRLIYFSYDVKMKEKGDIPEGYSVSREKKERFSLILESASTNQTSMYLCASSSRSPGQGTYEQYFGPGTRLTVT.

The chain joins TRBV11-2 to TRBJ1-1, with 8 bases identical to TRBD1. CDR3 length: 14 amino acids. V lost 7 bases to trimming and J lost 5 bases; unmatched junction nucleotides: 9. Germline V gene lookup returns CDR1 SGHAT and CDR2 FQNNGV. The CDR3 loop reads CASNSQGQGTEAFF. Written as DNA, the CDR3 is TGTGCCAGCAACTCCCAAGGACAGGGTACTGAAGCTTTCTTT.

J is TRBJ2-6 and V is TRBV7-6; TRBD1 aligns across 9 bases. The CDR3 covers 19 residues. V lost 0 bases to trimming and J lost 2 bases; unmatched junction nucleotides: 8. The germline V gene encodes CDR1 SGHVS and CDR2 FNYEAQ. CDR3 coding DNA: TGTGCCAGCAGCTTAGCCGGGGACAGGGCCCTCCCTGGGGCCAACGTCCTGACTTTC. This gives the protein CASSLAGDRALPGANVLTF.